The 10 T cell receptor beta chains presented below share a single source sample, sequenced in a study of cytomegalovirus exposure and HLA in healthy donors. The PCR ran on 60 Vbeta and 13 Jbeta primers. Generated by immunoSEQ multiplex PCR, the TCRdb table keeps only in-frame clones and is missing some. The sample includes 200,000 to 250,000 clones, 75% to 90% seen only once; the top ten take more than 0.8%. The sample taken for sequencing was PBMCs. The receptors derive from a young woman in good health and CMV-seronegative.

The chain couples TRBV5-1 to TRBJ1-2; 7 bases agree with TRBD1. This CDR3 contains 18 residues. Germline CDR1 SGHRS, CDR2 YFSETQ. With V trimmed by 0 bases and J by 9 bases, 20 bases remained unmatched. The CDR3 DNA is TGCGCCAGCAGCTTGGTCCTTTCAGTTGACAGGGTAGCTCGGAGCTACACCTTC. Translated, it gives CASSLVLSVDRVARSYTF.

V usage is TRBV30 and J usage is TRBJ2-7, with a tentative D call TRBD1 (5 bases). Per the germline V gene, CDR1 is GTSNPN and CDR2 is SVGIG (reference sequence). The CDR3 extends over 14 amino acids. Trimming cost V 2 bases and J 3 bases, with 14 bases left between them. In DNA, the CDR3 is TGTGCCTGGAGTTTAGGCAGGGTGGTCTACGAGCAGTACTTC. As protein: CAWSLGRVVYEQYF.

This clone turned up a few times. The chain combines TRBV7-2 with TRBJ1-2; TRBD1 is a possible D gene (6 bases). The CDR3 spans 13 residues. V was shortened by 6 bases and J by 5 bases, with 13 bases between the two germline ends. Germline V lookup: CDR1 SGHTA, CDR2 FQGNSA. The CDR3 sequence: CASSRDIVYGYTF. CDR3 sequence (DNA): TGTGCCAGCAGTCGGGACATCGTATATGGCTACACCTTC.

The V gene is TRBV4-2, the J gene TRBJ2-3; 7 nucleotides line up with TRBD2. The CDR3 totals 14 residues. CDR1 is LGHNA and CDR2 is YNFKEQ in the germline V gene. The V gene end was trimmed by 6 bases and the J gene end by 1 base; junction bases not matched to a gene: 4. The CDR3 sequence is CASSATSGTDTQYF. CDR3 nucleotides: TGTGCCAGCAGTGCAACTAGCGGCACAGATACGCAGTATTTT.

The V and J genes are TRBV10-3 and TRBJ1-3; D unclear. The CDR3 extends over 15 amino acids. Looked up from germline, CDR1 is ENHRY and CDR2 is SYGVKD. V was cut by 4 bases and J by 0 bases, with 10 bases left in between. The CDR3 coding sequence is TGTGCCATCAGTGGTAGACTCCGCTCTGGAAACACCATATATTTT. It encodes CAISGRLRSGNTIYF.

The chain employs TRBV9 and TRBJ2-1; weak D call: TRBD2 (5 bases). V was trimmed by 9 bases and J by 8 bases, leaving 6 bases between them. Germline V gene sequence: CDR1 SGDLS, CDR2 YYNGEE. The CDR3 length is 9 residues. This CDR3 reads CANGDEQFF. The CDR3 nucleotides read TGTGCCAACGGGGATGAGCAGTTCTTC.

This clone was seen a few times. CDR3: CASSPLALDNEQFF. CDR3 in DNA: TGCGCCAGCAGCCCCCTCGCGTTGGACAATGAGCAGTTCTTC. V gene TRBV4-1 combines with J gene TRBJ2-1, with D unresolved. There are 14 residues in the CDR3. CDR1 and CDR2 from the germline V gene are MGHRA and YSYEKL. Trimming cost V 4 bases and J 5 bases, with 12 bases left between them.

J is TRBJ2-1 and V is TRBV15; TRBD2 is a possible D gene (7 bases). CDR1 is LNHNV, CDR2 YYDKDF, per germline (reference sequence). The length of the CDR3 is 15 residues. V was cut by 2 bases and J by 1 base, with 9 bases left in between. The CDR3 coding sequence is TGTGCCACCAGCAGAAAGGGGGGGTCCTACAATGAGCAGTTCTTC. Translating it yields CATSRKGGSYNEQFF. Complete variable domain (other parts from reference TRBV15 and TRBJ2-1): DAMVIQNPRYQVTQFGKPVTLSCSQTLNHNVMYWYQQKSSQAPKLLFHYYDKDFNNEADTPDNFQSRRPNTSFCFLDIRSPGLGDTAMYLCATSRKGGSYNEQFFGPGTRLTVL.

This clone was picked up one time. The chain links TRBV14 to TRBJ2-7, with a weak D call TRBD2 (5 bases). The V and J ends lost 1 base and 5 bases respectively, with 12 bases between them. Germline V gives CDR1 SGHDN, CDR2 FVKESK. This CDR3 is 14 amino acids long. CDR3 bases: TGTGCCAGCAGCCAAGCGAGGGTGAAGGACGAGCAGTACTTC. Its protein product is CASSQARVKDEQYF.

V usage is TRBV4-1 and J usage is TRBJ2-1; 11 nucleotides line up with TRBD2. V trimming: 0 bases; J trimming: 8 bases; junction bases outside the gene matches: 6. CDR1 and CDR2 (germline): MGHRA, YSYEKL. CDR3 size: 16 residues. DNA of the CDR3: TGCGCCAGCAGCCAAGAGAAACTAGCGGGAGACGATGAGCAGTTCTTC. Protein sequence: CASSQEKLAGDDEQFF.